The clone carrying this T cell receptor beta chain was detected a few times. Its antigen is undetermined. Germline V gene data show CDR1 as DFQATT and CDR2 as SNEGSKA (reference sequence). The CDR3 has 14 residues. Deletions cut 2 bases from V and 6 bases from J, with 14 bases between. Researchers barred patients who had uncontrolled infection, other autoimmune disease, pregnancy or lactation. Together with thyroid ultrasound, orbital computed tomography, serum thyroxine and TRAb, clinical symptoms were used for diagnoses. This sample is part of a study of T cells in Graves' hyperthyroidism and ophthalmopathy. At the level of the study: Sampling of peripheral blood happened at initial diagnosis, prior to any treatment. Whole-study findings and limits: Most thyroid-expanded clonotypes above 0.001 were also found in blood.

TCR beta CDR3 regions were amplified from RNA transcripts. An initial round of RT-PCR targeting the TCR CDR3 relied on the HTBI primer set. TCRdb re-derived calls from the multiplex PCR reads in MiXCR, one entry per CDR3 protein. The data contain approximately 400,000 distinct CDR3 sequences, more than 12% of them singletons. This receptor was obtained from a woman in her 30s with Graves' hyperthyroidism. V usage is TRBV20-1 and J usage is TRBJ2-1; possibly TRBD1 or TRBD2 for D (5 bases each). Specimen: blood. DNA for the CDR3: TGCAGTGCTAGACATCCGACCGGGGCCAATGAGCAGTTCTTC. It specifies CSARHPTGANEQFF.